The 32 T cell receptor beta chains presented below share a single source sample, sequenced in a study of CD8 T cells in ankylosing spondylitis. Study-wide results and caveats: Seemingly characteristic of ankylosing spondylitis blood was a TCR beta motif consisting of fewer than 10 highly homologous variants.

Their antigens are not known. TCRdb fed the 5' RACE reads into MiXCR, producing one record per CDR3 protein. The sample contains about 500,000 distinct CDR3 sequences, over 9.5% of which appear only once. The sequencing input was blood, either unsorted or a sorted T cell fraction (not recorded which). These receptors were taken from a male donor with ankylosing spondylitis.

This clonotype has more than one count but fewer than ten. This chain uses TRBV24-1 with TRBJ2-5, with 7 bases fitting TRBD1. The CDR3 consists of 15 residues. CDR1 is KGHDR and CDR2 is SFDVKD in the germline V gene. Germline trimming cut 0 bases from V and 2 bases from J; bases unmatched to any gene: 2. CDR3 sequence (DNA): TGTGCCACCAGTGATTTGAGGGGACAGCAAGAGACCCAGTACTTC. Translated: CATSDLRGQQETQYF.

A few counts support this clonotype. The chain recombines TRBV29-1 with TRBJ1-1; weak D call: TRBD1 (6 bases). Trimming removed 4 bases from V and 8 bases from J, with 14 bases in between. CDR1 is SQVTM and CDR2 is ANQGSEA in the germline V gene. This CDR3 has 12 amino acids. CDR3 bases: TGCAGCGTTGTTTTGGCAGGGGTCGAAGCTTTCTTT. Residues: CSVVLAGVEAFF.

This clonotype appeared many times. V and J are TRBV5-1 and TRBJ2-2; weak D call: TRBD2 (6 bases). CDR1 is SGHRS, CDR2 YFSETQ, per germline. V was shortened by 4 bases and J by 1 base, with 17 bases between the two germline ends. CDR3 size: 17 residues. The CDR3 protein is CASSPSMGGRNTGELFF. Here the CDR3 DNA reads TGCGCCAGCAGCCCCTCCATGGGGGGTAGGAACACCGGGGAGCTGTTTTTT.

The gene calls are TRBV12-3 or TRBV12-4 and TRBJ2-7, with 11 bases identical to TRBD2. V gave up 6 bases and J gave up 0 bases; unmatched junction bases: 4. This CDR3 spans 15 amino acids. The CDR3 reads CASRLAGEGSYEQYF. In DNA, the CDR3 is TGTGCCAGCAGACTAGCGGGAGAAGGCTCCTACGAGCAGTACTTC.

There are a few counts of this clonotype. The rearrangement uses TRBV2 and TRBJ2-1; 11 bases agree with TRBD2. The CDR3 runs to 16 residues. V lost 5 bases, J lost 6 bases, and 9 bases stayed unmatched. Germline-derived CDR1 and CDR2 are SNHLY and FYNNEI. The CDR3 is CASSMVAGGQVNEQFF. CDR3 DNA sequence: TGTGCCAGCAGTATGGTAGCGGGAGGGCAGGTCAATGAGCAGTTCTTC.

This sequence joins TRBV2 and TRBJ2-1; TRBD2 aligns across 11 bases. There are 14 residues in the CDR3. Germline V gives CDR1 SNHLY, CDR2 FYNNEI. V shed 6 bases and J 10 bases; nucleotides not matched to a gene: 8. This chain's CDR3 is CASRDSGRAGEQFF. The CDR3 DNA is TGTGCCAGCAGGGATAGCGGGAGGGCCGGGGAGCAGTTCTTC. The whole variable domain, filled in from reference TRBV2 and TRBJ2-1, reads EPEVTQTPSHQVTQMGQEVILRCVPISNHLYFYWYRQILGQKVEFLVSFYNNEISEKSEIFDDQFSVERPDGSNFTLKIRSTKLEDSAMYFCASRDSGRAGEQFFGPGTRLTVL.

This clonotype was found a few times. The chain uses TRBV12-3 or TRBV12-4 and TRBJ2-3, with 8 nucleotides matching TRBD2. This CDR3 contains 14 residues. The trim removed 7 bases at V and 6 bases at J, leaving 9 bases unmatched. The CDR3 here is CASTKGTRSDTQYF. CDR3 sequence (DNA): TGTGCCAGCACCAAGGGGACTAGATCCGATACGCAGTATTTT.

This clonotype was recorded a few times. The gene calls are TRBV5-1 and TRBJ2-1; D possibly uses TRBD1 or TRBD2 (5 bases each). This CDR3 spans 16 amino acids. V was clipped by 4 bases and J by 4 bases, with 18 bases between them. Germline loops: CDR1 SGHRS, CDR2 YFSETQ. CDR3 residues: CASSPKPGPTYNEQFF. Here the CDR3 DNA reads TGCGCCAGCAGCCCGAAACCGGGACCGACATACAATGAGCAGTTCTTC. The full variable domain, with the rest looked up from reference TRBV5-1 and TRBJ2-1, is KAGVTQTPRYLIKTRGQQVTLSCSPISGHRSVSWYQQTPGQGLQFLFEYFSETQRNKGNFPGRFSGRQFSNSRSEMNVSTLELGDSALYLCASSPKPGPTYNEQFFGPGTRLTVL.

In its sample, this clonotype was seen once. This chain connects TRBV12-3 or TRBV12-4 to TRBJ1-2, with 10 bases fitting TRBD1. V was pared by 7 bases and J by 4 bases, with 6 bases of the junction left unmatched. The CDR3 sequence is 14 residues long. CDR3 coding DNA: TGTGCCAGCACGGGGACAGGGGCGGCCTATGGCTACACCTTC. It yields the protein CASTGTGAAYGYTF.

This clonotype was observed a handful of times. The CDR3 DNA reads as TGTGCCACCAGCACGACAGACTATCAGCCCCAGCATTTT. Translation: CATSTTDYQPQHF. The chain is built from TRBV15 and TRBJ1-5; weak D call: TRBD1 (5 bases). CDR1 and CDR2 from the germline V gene are LNHNV and YYDKDF (reference sequence). This CDR3 contains 13 residues. V was pared by 4 bases and J by 5 bases, with 9 bases between.

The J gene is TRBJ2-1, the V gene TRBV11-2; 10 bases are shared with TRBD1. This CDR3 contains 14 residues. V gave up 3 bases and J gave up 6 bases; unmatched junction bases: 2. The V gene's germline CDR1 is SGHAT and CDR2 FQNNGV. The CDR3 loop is CASSFWDRGNEQFF. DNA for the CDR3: TGTGCCAGCAGCTTTTGGGACAGGGGCAATGAGCAGTTCTTC.

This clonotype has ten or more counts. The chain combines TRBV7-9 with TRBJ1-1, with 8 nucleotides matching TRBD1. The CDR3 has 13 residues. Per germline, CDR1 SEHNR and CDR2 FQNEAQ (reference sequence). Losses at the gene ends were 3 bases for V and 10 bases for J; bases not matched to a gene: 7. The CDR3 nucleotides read TGTGCCAGCAGCTTTCTCGCTACAGGGGGAGCTTTCTTT. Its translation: CASSFLATGGAFF. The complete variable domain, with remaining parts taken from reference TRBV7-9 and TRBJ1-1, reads DTGVSQNPRHKITKRGQNVTFRCDPISEHNRLYWYRQTLGQGPEFLTYFQNEAQLEKSRLLSDRFSAERPKGSFSTLEIQRTEQGDSAMYLCASSFLATGGAFFGQGTRLTVV.

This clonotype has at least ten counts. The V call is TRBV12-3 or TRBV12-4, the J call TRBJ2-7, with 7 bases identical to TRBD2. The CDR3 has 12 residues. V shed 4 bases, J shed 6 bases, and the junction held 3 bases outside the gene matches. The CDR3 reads CASSSWGGEQYV. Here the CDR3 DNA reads TGTGCCAGCAGTTCCTGGGGGGGCGAGCAGTACGTC.

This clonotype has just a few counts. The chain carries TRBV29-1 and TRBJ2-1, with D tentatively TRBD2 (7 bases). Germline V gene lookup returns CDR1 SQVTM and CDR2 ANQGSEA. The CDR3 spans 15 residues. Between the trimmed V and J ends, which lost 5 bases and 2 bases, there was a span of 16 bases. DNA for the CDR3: TGCAGCGTTTCCGGGGGGCTTGGGGCCTACAATGAGCAGTTCTTC. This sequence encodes CSVSGGLGAYNEQFF.

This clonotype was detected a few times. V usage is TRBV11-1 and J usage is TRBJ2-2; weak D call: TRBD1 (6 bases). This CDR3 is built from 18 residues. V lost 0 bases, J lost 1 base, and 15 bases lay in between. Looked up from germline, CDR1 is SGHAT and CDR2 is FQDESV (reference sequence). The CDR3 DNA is TGTGCCAGCAGCTTAGCGCTTGGACAGCCCCTGAACACCGGGGAGCTGTTTTTT. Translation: CASSLALGQPLNTGELFF.

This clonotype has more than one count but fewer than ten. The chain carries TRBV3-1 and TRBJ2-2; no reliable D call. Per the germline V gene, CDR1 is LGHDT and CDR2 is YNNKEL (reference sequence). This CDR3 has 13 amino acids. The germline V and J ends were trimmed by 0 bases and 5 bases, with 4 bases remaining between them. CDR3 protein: CASSQDRTGELFF. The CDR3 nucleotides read TGTGCCAGCAGCCAAGATAGGACCGGGGAGCTGTTTTTT.

The chain's CDR3 is CSARVDQWGTDTQYF. As DNA, the CDR3 is TGCAGTGCTAGAGTCGACCAGTGGGGCACAGATACGCAGTATTTT. J is TRBJ2-3 and V is TRBV20-1; D not certain. This CDR3 comprises 15 residues. Germline loops: CDR1 DFQATT, CDR2 SNEGSKA (reference sequence). The V end was cut by 1 base, the J end by 1 base, with 12 bases between.

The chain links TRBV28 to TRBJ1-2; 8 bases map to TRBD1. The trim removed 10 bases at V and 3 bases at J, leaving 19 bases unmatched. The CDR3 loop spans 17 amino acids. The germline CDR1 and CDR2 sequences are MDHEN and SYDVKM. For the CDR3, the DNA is TGTGCCACCAAACTATTCCTCACGGGACAGGAGGACTATGGCTACACCTTC. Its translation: CATKLFLTGQEDYGYTF.

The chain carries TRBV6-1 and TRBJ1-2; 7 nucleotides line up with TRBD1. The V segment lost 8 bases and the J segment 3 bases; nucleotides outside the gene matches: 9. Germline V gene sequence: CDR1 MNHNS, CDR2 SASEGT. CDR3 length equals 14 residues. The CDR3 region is CASLSPDRDYGYTF. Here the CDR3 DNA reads TGTGCCAGCCTCTCCCCCGACAGGGACTATGGCTACACCTTC.

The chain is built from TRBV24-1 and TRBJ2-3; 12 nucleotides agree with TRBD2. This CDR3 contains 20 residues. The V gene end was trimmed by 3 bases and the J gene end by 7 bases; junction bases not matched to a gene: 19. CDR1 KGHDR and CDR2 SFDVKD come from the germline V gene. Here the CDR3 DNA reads TGTGCCACCAGTGATCGTGCCCCGACTAGCGGGGGCTTAGGTGGTAATACGCAGTATTTT. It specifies CATSDRAPTSGGLGGNTQYF.

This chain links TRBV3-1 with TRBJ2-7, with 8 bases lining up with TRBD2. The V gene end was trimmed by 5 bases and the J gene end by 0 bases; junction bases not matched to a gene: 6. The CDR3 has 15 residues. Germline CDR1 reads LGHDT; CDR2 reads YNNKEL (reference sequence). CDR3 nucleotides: TGTGCCAGCAGCTCATCCGGGACTAGCTCCTACGAGCAGTACTTC. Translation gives CASSSSGTSSYEQYF.

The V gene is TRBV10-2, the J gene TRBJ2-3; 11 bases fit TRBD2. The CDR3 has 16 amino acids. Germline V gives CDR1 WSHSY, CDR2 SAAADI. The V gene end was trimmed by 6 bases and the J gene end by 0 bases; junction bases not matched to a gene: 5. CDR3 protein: CASREGTSGSTDTQYF. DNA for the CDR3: TGCGCCAGCAGAGAAGGGACTAGCGGTAGCACAGATACGCAGTATTTT.

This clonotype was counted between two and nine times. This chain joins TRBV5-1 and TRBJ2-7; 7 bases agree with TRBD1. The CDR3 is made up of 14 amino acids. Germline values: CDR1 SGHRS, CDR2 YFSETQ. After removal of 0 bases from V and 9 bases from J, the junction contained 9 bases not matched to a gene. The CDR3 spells CASSLGTGELVQYF. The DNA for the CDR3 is TGCGCCAGCAGCTTGGGTACAGGGGAACTGGTGCAGTACTTC.

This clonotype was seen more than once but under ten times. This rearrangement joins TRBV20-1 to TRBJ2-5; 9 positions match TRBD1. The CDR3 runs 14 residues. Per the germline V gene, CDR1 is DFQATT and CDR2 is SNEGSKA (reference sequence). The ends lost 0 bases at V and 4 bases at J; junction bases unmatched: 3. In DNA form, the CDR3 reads TGCAGTGCTAGAGATCCACAGGGGGCAGAGACCCAGTACTTC. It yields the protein CSARDPQGAETQYF.

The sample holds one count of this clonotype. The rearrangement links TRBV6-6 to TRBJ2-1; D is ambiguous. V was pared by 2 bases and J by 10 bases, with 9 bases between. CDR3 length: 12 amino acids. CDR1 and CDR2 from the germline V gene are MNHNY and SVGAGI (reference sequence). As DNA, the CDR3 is TGTGCCAGCAGTTACGGGCCCCGGGAGCAGTTCTTC. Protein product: CASSYGPREQFF.

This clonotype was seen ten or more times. The CDR3 sequence: CAISPDSMLYEQYF. The CDR3 DNA follows: TGTGCCATCAGCCCGGACAGTATGCTCTACGAGCAGTACTTC. This sequence joins TRBV10-3 and TRBJ2-7; perhaps TRBD1 as D (6 bases). The CDR3 contains 14 residues. Between the trimmed V and J ends, which lost 6 bases and 3 bases, there was a span of 15 bases. Germline V gene sequence: CDR1 ENHRY, CDR2 SYGVKD.

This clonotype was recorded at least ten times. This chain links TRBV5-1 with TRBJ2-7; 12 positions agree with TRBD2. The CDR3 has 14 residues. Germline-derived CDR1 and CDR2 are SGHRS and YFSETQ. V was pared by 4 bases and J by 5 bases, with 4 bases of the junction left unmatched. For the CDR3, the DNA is TGCGCCAGCAGCCAGACTAGCGGGAGCCACGAGCAGTACTTC. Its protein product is CASSQTSGSHEQYF.

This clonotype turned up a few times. CDR3 nucleotides: TGTGCCAGCAGCCCCGTGGCCCGAGATGGCTACACCTTC. It codes for CASSPVARDGYTF. The gene calls are TRBV3-1 and TRBJ1-2; no definite D call. V lost 4 bases and J lost 6, with 12 bases in between. Germline loops: CDR1 LGHDT, CDR2 YNNKEL (reference sequence). This CDR3 is 13 amino acids long. Using reference TRBV3-1 and TRBJ1-2 for the parts outside the CDR3, the full variable domain is DTAVSQTPKYLVTQMGNDKSIKCEQNLGHDTMYWYKQDSKKFLKIMFSYNNKELIINETVPNRFSPKSPDKAHLNLHINSLELGDSAVYFCASSPVARDGYTFGSGTRLTVV.

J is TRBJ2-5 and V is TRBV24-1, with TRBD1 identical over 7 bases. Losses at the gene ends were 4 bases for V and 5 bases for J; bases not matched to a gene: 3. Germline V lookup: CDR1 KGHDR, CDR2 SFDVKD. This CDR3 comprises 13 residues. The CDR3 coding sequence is TGTGCCACCAGTGAAGGGGGCCAGGAGACCCAGTACTTC. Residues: CATSEGGQETQYF.

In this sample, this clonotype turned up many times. CDR3 bases: TGTGCCAGCAGTTCGGGACCATACGAGCAGTACTTC. It yields the protein CASSSGPYEQYF. V is TRBV12-3 or TRBV12-4 and J is TRBJ2-7, with D tentatively TRBD1 or TRBD2 (5 bases each). CDR3 size: 12 residues. V lost 4 bases and J lost 4, with 8 bases in between.

CDR3 in DNA: TGCAGTGTAAGGGCGATAGTCTACAATGAGCAGTTCTTC. This codes for CSVRAIVYNEQFF. The chain has TRBV20-1 and TRBJ2-1; D call uncertain. The germline CDR1 and CDR2 sequences are DFQATT and SNEGSKA (reference sequence). The CDR3 totals 13 residues. The germline V and J ends were trimmed by 7 bases and 3 bases, with 13 bases remaining between them.

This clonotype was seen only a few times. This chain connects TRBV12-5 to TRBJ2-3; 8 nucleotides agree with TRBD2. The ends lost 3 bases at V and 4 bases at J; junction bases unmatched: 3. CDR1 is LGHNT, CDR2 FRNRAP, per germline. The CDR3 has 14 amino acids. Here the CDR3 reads CASGFGRASDTQYF. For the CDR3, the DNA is TGTGCTAGTGGTTTCGGGAGGGCTTCAGATACGCAGTATTTT.